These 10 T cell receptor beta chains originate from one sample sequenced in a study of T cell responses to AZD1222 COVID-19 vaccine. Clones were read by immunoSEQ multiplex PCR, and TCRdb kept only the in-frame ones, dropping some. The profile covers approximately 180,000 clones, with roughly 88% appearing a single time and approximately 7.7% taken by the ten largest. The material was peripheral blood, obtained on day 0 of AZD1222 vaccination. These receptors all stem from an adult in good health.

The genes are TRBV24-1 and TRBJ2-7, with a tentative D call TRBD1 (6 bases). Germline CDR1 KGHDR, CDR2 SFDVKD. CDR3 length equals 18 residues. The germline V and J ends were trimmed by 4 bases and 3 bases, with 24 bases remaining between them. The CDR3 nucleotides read TGTGCCACCAGTGACAGGGGTCAGGATTCGGAAGAAAACTACGAGCAGTACTTC. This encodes CATSDRGQDSEENYEQYF.

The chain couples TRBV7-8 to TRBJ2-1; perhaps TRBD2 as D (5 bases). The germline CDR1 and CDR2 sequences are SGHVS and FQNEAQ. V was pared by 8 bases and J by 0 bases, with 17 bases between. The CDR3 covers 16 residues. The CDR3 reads CASPFGGSSSYNEQFF. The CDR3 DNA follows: TGTGCCAGCCCCTTCGGAGGTTCTAGCTCCTACAATGAGCAGTTCTTC.

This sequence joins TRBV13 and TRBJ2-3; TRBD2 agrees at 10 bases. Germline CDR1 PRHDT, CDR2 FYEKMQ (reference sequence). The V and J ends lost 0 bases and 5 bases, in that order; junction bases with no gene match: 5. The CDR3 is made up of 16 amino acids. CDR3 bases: TGTGCCAGCAGCTTAGGAAGTTTAGCGGGGGGAGATACGCAGTATTTT. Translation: CASSLGSLAGGDTQYF.

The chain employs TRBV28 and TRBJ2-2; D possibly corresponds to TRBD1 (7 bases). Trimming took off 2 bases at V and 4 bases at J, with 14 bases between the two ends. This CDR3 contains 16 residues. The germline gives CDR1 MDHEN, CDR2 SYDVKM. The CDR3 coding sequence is TGTGCCAGCAGTTTACGTGGGCAGGGGGGCACCGGGGAGCTGTTTTTT. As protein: CASSLRGQGGTGELFF.

The chain's CDR3 is CASSQTLAGGYEQYF. In nucleotides, the CDR3 is TGTGCCAGCAGCCAAACACTAGCGGGGGGTTACGAGCAGTACTTC. This chain joins TRBV3-1 (or the pseudogene TRBV3-2) and TRBJ2-7, with 12 bases aligning to TRBD2. The CDR3 length is 15 residues. The trim removed 2 bases at V and 4 bases at J, leaving 3 bases unmatched. The V gene's germline CDR1 is LGHDT and CDR2 YNNKEL (reference sequence).

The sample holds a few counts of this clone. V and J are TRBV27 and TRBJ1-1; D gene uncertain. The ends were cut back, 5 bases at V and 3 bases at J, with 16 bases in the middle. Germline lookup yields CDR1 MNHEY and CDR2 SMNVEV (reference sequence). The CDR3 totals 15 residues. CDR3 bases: TGTGCCAGCAGTCCAGGATATCGGGCGGACACTGAAGCTTTCTTT. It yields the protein CASSPGYRADTEAFF.

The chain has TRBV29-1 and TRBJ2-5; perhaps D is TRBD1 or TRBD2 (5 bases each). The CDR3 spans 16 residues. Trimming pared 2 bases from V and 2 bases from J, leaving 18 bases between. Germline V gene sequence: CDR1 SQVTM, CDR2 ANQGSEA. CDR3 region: CSVERRQGTLQETQYF. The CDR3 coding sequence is TGCAGCGTTGAAAGGAGGCAGGGTACGCTACAAGAGACCCAGTACTTC. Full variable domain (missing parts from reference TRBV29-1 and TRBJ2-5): SAVISQKPSRDICQRGTSLTIQCQVDSQVTMMFWYRQQPGQSLTLIATANQGSEATYESGFVIDKFPISRPNLTFSTLTVSNMSPEDSSIYLCSVERRQGTLQETQYFGPGTRLLVL.

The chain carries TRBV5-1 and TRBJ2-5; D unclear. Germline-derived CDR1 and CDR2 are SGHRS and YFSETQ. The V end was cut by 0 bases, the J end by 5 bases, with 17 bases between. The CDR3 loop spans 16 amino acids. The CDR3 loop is CASSLVGSNIRETQYF. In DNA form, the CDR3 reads TGCGCCAGCAGCTTGGTAGGGTCCAATATCAGGGAGACCCAGTACTTC.

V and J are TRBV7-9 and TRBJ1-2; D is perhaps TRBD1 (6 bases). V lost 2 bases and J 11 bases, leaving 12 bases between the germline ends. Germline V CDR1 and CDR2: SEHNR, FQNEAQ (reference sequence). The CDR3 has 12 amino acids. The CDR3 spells CASSLSWTEYTF. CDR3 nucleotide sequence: TGTGCCAGCAGCTTATCTTGGACAGAGTACACCTTC.

The CDR3 region has the DNA TGTGCCAGCAGCTTGGGTGGGTCTGGCTACACCTTC. As protein: CASSLGGSGYTF. The rearrangement links TRBV5-6 to TRBJ1-2, with D unresolved. Germline-derived CDR1 and CDR2 are SGHDT and YYEEEE. V shed 0 bases and J shed 7 bases, with 7 bases lying between them. The CDR3 is 12 residues long.